The rows below give T cell receptor beta chains drawn from one sample of a study of glioma-infiltrating T cells. TCRdb itself ran the multiplex PCR reads through MiXCR, one entry per CDR3 protein. The repertoire holds some 190,000 distinct CDR3 sequences, with roughly 32% as singletons. Material: glioma tissue, nonneoplastic brain tissue, or PBMCs (not recorded which). The receptors stem from a human donor with low-grade glioma or glioblastoma, undergoing nonglioma brain surgery, or in good health (not recorded which). CDR3s include the opening cysteine and the closing phenylalanine or tryptophan. Each record gives: D gene, J gene, V gene, clone size, CDR3 DNA, CDR3 protein. The D gene is left open where the match is weak. Clone sizes are given selectively: once, few, many, or a class where the clone is expanded.

D gene: .; J gene: TRBJ1-5; V gene: TRBV19; clone size: many; CDR3 DNA: TGTGCCAGTAGTATAGCGGTTCAGCCCCAGCATTTT; CDR3 protein: CASSIAVQPQHF
D gene: TRBD1; J gene: TRBJ2-3; V gene: TRBV10-3; clone size: .; CDR3 DNA: TGTGCCACCAGGGGACAGGGGGATGCAGATACGCAGTATTTT; CDR3 protein: CATRGQGDADTQYF
D gene: .; J gene: TRBJ1-2; V gene: TRBV30; clone size: .; CDR3 DNA: TGTGCCTGTTGGGACAATTTCTATGGCTACACCTTC; CDR3 protein: CACWDNFYGYTF
D gene: .; J gene: TRBJ2-7; V gene: TRBV7-9; clone size: .; CDR3 DNA: TGTGCCAGCAAAGTAGGGCCTAACTCCTACGAGCAGTACTTC; CDR3 protein: CASKVGPNSYEQYF
D gene: TRBD2; J gene: TRBJ2-5; V gene: TRBV7-9; clone size: once; CDR3 DNA: TGTGCCAGCAGCTTAACTAGCGGTAGCACAGAGACCCAGTACTTC; CDR3 protein: CASSLTSGSTETQYF
D gene: TRBD2; J gene: TRBJ2-3; V gene: TRBV6-5; clone size: many; CDR3 DNA: TGTGCCAGCAGTTACTCCTTTAGCGGGGCCCACACAGATACGCAGTATTTT; CDR3 protein: CASSYSFSGAHTDTQYF
D gene: TRBD2; J gene: TRBJ2-7; V gene: TRBV6-2/TRBV6-3; clone size: .; CDR3 DNA: TGTGCCAGCAGTCCCCTAGCGGGAGGGCCGAGGGAGCAGTACTTC; CDR3 protein: CASSPLAGGPREQYF
D gene: .; J gene: TRBJ1-6; V gene: TRBV6-6; clone size: many; CDR3 DNA: TGTGCCAGCAGTTACTCGGTGACAGGAGATTCACCCCTCCACTTT; CDR3 protein: CASSYSVTGDSPLHF
D gene: TRBD2; J gene: TRBJ2-7; V gene: TRBV18; clone size: .; CDR3 DNA: TGTGCCAGCTCACCACCCTCACAGCGGGAGAACCACGAGCAGTGCTTC; CDR3 protein: CASSPPSQRENHEQCF
D gene: TRBD1; J gene: TRBJ2-7; V gene: TRBV18; clone size: many; CDR3 DNA: TGTGCCAGCTCACCCCGGGACAGGGGTACCTACGAGCAGTACTTC; CDR3 protein: CASSPRDRGTYEQYF
D gene: .; J gene: TRBJ2-3; V gene: TRBV4-2; clone size: .; CDR3 DNA: TGTGCCAGTAGCTACAAAGATACGCAGTATTTT; CDR3 protein: CASSYKDTQYF
D gene: TRBD2; J gene: TRBJ2-1; V gene: TRBV3-1; clone size: .; CDR3 DNA: TGTGCCAGCAGCTTTCGGTCTAGCGGGTGCCGCACCCCAATCGTGAGCCGGTTCTTC; CDR3 protein: CASSFRSSGCRTPIVSRFF
D gene: TRBD1; J gene: TRBJ1-1; V gene: TRBV5-1; clone size: many; CDR3 DNA: TGCGCCAGCAGCTTAGGACAGGGAAGATACACTGAAGCTTTCTTT; CDR3 protein: CASSLGQGRYTEAFF
D gene: .; J gene: TRBJ1-2; V gene: TRBV27; clone size: many; CDR3 DNA: TGTGCCAGCAGCCCATCACAAGGACTTAACTATGGCTACACCTTC; CDR3 protein: CASSPSQGLNYGYTF
D gene: .; J gene: TRBJ1-1; V gene: TRBV27; clone size: many; CDR3 DNA: TGTGCCAGCGTTACCCTGACAGGCAACACTGAAGCTTTCTTT; CDR3 protein: CASVTLTGNTEAFF
D gene: .; J gene: TRBJ2-1; V gene: TRBV10-3; clone size: few; CDR3 DNA: TGTGCCATCAGCGTAGGGGGCTCCTACAATGAGCAGTTCTTC; CDR3 protein: CAISVGGSYNEQFF
D gene: .; J gene: TRBJ2-3; V gene: TRBV11-2; clone size: many; CDR3 DNA: TGTGCCAGCAGCCTCCGGTCCCGGACAGATACGCAGTATTTT; CDR3 protein: CASSLRSRTDTQYF
D gene: TRBD1; J gene: TRBJ2-4; V gene: TRBV28; clone size: many; CDR3 DNA: TGTGCCAGCAGCTCCGGGACAGGGGGAGATTTGAGCATTCAGTACTTC; CDR3 protein: CASSSGTGGDLSIQYF
D gene: .; J gene: TRBJ2-1; V gene: TRBV19; clone size: many; CDR3 DNA: TGTGCCAGTAGGGCCGCCTCCTACAATGAGCAGTTCTTC; CDR3 protein: CASRAASYNEQFF
D gene: .; J gene: TRBJ1-1; V gene: TRBV19; clone size: .; CDR3 DNA: TGTGCCAGTAGTATCCTATCGGGGGGGACTGAAGCTTTCTTT; CDR3 protein: CASSILSGGTEAFF
D gene: .; J gene: TRBJ1-1; V gene: TRBV19; clone size: .; CDR3 DNA: TGTGCCAGTAGTATTCTTAAATCCTCTAGGGCTGAAGCTTTCTTT; CDR3 protein: CASSILKSSRAEAFF
D gene: TRBD1; J gene: TRBJ2-5; V gene: TRBV30; clone size: .; CDR3 DNA: TGTGCCTGGAGTGTACAGGGGGCGGTAGGAGAGACCCAGTACTTC; CDR3 protein: CAWSVQGAVGETQYF
D gene: TRBD1; J gene: TRBJ2-2; V gene: TRBV4-2; clone size: many; CDR3 DNA: TGTGCCAGCAGCCGGCAGAGGACAGGGAACACCGGGGAGCTGTTTTTT; CDR3 protein: CASSRQRTGNTGELFF
D gene: .; J gene: TRBJ2-5; V gene: TRBV18; clone size: many; CDR3 DNA: TGTGCCAGCTCACCTCCAGAGGGGGTCCAAGAGACCCAGTACTTC; CDR3 protein: CASSPPEGVQETQYF
D gene: .; J gene: TRBJ1-1; V gene: TRBV29-1; clone size: few; CDR3 DNA: TGCAGCGTCCCCACCATAATCAGCTGGGTTCACACTGAAGCTTTCTTT; CDR3 protein: CSVPTIISWVHTEAFF
D gene: .; J gene: TRBJ2-3; V gene: TRBV6-2/TRBV6-3; clone size: .; CDR3 DNA: TGTGCCAGCAGTTACTTCCTGTACGGCGGGGCCTCAGATACGCAGTATTTT; CDR3 protein: CASSYFLYGGASDTQYF
D gene: .; J gene: TRBJ1-1; V gene: TRBV7-3; clone size: many; CDR3 DNA: TGTGCCAGCAGCTGGACTGGGAACACTGAAGCTTTCTTT; CDR3 protein: CASSWTGNTEAFF
D gene: .; J gene: TRBJ2-5; V gene: TRBV27; clone size: many; CDR3 DNA: TGTGCCAGCAGTTTCGGGGCCAGGTACCAAGAGACCCAGTACTTC; CDR3 protein: CASSFGARYQETQYF
D gene: TRBD2; J gene: TRBJ2-7; V gene: TRBV20-1; clone size: .; CDR3 DNA: TGCAGCGGACTAGTCGCCCACGAGCAGTACTTC; CDR3 protein: CSGLVAHEQYF
D gene: .; J gene: TRBJ2-3; V gene: TRBV29-1; clone size: few; CDR3 DNA: TGCAGCGTTGAGGTCGCAGGCACAGATACGCAGTATTTT; CDR3 protein: CSVEVAGTDTQYF
D gene: .; J gene: TRBJ1-2; V gene: TRBV20-1; clone size: many; CDR3 DNA: TGCAGTGCTAGAGTCCGATCAGCAGGGCCCACCTATGGCTACACCTTC; CDR3 protein: CSARVRSAGPTYGYTF
D gene: .; J gene: TRBJ2-1; V gene: TRBV27; clone size: many; CDR3 DNA: TGTGCCAGCAGTTCCGCCGGGACAAGAACCTACAATGAGCAGTTCTTC; CDR3 protein: CASSSAGTRTYNEQFF
D gene: .; J gene: TRBJ2-7; V gene: TRBV6-2/TRBV6-3; clone size: many; CDR3 DNA: TGTGCCAGCAGAGTCAGCTCCTACGAGCAGTACTTC; CDR3 protein: CASRVSSYEQYF
D gene: .; J gene: TRBJ2-1; V gene: TRBV6-2/TRBV6-3; clone size: many; CDR3 DNA: TGTGCCAGCAGTTACTCGAAAGTCCACAATGAGCAGTTCTTC; CDR3 protein: CASSYSKVHNEQFF
D gene: TRBD2; J gene: TRBJ2-7; V gene: TRBV27; clone size: .; CDR3 DNA: TGTGCCAGCAGTAAGAGCGGGACCTCCTACGAGCAGTACTTC; CDR3 protein: CASSKSGTSYEQYF
D gene: .; J gene: TRBJ1-1; V gene: TRBV29-1; clone size: many; CDR3 DNA: TGCAGCGTTGCCTACTACAGGGTTTCTGAAGCTTTCTTT; CDR3 protein: CSVAYYRVSEAFF
D gene: TRBD2; J gene: TRBJ2-2; V gene: TRBV28; clone size: few; CDR3 DNA: TGTGCCAGCCAAAGGTTTGGCGCGGGAGGCAACACCGGGGAGCTGTTTTTT; CDR3 protein: CASQRFGAGGNTGELFF
D gene: .; J gene: TRBJ2-7; V gene: TRBV5-4; clone size: .; CDR3 DNA: TGTGCCAGCAGCTTTACAGGGTTTGTCGACGAGCAGTACTTC; CDR3 protein: CASSFTGFVDEQYF
D gene: .; J gene: TRBJ2-6; V gene: TRBV5-1; clone size: .; CDR3 DNA: TGCGCCAGCAGCTTGGCAGTAGCTGGGGCCAACGTCCTGACTTTC; CDR3 protein: CASSLAVAGANVLTF
D gene: .; J gene: TRBJ2-3; V gene: TRBV6-2/TRBV6-3; clone size: .; CDR3 DNA: TGTTCCAGCATGTCTATCTTTATTGAGACAGATACGCAGTATTTT; CDR3 protein: CSSMSIFIETDTQYF
D gene: TRBD2; J gene: TRBJ2-7; V gene: TRBV6-2/TRBV6-3; clone size: .; CDR3 DNA: TGTGCCCGCGGAAAAGGGACTAGCGGGTCCTACGAGCAGTACTTC; CDR3 protein: CARGKGTSGSYEQYF
D gene: TRBD1; J gene: TRBJ2-1; V gene: TRBV19; clone size: few; CDR3 DNA: TGTGCCAGTATGGACAGGGGGAATGAGCAGTTCTTC; CDR3 protein: CASMDRGNEQFF
D gene: .; J gene: TRBJ1-1; V gene: TRBV19; clone size: few; CDR3 DNA: TGTGCCAGTAAGGCGGATAAGGACACTGAAGCTTTCTTT; CDR3 protein: CASKADKDTEAFF
D gene: TRBD1; J gene: TRBJ2-3; V gene: TRBV6-1; clone size: .; CDR3 DNA: TGTGCCAGCAGTACCGGACAGGGAACTAACACAGATACGCAGTATTTT; CDR3 protein: CASSTGQGTNTDTQYF
D gene: TRBD2; J gene: TRBJ2-5; V gene: TRBV11-2; clone size: .; CDR3 DNA: TGTGCCAGCAGCTTAGTTTGGGCGGGGGGCCAAGAGACCCAGTACTTC; CDR3 protein: CASSLVWAGGQETQYF
D gene: .; J gene: TRBJ2-3; V gene: TRBV15; clone size: many; CDR3 DNA: TGTGCCACCAGCGTCCTACGGGTTCAGGGCACAGATACGCAGTATTTT; CDR3 protein: CATSVLRVQGTDTQYF
D gene: .; J gene: TRBJ1-1; V gene: TRBV12-3/TRBV12-4; clone size: many; CDR3 DNA: TGTGCCAGCAGATACCGTAACACTGAAGCTTTCTTT; CDR3 protein: CASRYRNTEAFF
D gene: .; J gene: TRBJ2-3; V gene: TRBV24-1; clone size: many; CDR3 DNA: TGTGCCACCGAAGAAGTGGGCACGACAGATACGCAGTATTTT; CDR3 protein: CATEEVGTTDTQYF
D gene: TRBD1; J gene: TRBJ1-1; V gene: TRBV19; clone size: .; CDR3 DNA: TGTGCCAGTAGTATCCTTCGGGGACAGGGAAACACTGAAGCTTTCTTT; CDR3 protein: CASSILRGQGNTEAFF
D gene: TRBD1; J gene: TRBJ1-2; V gene: TRBV27; clone size: many; CDR3 DNA: TGTGCCAGCAGTTTATTTCAGGGGGCGATTGGCTACACCTTC; CDR3 protein: CASSLFQGAIGYTF
D gene: .; J gene: TRBJ2-1; V gene: TRBV2; clone size: .; CDR3 DNA: TGTGCCAGCAGTGCGCTACAGCCGTCCTACAATGAGCAGTTCTTC; CDR3 protein: CASSALQPSYNEQFF
D gene: TRBD1; J gene: TRBJ2-2; V gene: TRBV7-3; clone size: once; CDR3 DNA: TGTGCCAGCAGACTCCAAGGACAGGTTGGCGACGGGGAGCTGTTTTTT; CDR3 protein: CASRLQGQVGDGELFF
D gene: TRBD2; J gene: TRBJ2-1; V gene: TRBV6-1; clone size: .; CDR3 DNA: TGTGCCAGCAGTCTCCGGACTAGCGGGAGCAATGAGCAGTTCTTC; CDR3 protein: CASSLRTSGSNEQFF